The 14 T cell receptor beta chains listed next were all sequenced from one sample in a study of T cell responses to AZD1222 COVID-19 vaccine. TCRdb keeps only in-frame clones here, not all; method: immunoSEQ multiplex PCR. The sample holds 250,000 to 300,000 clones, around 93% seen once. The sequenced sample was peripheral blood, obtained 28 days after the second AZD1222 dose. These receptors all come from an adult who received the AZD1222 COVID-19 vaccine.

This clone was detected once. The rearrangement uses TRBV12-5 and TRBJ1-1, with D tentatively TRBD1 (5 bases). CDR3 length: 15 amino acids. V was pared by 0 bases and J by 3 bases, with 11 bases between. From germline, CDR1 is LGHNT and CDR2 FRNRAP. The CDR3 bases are TGTGCTAGTGGTTTGGTAGCGGGGGGGGACACTGAAGCTTTCTTT. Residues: CASGLVAGGDTEAFF.

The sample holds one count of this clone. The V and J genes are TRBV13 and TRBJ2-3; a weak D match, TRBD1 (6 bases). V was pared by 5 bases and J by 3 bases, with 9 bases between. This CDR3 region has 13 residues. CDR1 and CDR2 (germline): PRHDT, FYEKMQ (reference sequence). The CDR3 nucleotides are TGTGCCAGCAGCCTAACAGGGACAGATACGCAGTATTTT. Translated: CASSLTGTDTQYF.

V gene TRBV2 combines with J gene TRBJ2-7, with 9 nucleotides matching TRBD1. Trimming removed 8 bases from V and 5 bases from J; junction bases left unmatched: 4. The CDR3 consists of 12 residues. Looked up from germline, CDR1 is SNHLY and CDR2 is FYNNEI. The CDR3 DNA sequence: TGTGCCAGCGGGACAGGGCTCAACGAGCAGTACTTC. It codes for CASGTGLNEQYF.

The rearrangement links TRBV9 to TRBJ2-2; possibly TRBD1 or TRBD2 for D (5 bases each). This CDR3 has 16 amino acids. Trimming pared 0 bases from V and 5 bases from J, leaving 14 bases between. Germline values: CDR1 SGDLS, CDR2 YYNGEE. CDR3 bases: TGTGCCAGCAGCGTAGTTGGGACGGTGAAGACCGGGGAGCTGTTTTTT. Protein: CASSVVGTVKTGELFF.

The CDR3: CASSQVAGEAYEQYF. In DNA, the CDR3 is TGCGCCAGCAGCCAAGTTGCAGGAGAGGCCTACGAGCAGTACTTC. This sequence joins TRBV4-3 and TRBJ2-7, with unresolved D. The CDR3 spans 15 residues. Germline V lookup: CDR1 LGHNA, CDR2 YSLEER. Trimming took off 1 base at V and 2 bases at J, with 12 bases between the two ends.

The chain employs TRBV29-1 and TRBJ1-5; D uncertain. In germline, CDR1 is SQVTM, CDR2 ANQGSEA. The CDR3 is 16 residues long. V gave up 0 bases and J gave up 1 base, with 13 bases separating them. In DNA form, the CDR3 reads TGCAGCGTTGAAGATTTAAGAAGGCGGAGCAATCAGCCCCAGCATTTT. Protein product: CSVEDLRRRSNQPQHF.

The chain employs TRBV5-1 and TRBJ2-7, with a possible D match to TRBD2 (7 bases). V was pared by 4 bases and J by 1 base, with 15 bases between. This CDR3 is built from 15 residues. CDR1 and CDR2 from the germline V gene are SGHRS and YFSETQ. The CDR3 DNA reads TGCGCCAGCAGCGTGAGTGGGGGGGCATCCTACGAGCAGTACTTC. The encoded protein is CASSVSGGASYEQYF.

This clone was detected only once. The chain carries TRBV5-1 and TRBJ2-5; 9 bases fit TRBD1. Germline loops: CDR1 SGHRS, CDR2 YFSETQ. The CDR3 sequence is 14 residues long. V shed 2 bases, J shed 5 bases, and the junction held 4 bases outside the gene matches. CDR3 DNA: TGCGCCAGCAGCTTACAGGGGGCCGGGGAGACCCAGTACTTC. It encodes CASSLQGAGETQYF.

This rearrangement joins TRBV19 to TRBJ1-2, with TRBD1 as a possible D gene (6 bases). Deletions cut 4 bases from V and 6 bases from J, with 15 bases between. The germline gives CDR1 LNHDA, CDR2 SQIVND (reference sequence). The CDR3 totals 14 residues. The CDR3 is CASSKQGWGNGYTF. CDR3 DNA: TGTGCCAGTAGTAAACAGGGATGGGGGAATGGCTACACCTTC.

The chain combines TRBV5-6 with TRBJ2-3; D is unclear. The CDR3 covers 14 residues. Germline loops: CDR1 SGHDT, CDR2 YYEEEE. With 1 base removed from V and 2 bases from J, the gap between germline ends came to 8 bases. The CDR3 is CASSLQRNTDTQYF. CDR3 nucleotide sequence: TGTGCCAGCAGCTTGCAGCGAAACACAGATACGCAGTATTTT. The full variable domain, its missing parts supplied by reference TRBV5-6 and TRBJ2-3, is DAGVTQSPTHLIKTRGQQVTLRCSPKSGHDTVSWYQQALGQGPQFIFQYYEEEERQRGNFPDRFSGHQFPNYSSELNVNALLLGDSALYLCASSLQRNTDTQYFGPGTRLTVL.

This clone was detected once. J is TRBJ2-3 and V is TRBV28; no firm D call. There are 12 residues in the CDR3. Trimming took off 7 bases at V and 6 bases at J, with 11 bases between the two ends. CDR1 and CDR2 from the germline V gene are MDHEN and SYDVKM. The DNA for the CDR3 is TGTGCCAGCAACTCACTCAGGGATACGCAGTATTTT. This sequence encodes CASNSLRDTQYF.

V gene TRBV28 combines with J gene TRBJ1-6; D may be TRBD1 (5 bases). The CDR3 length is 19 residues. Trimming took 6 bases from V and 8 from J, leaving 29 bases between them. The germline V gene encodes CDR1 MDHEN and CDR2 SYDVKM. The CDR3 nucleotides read TGTGCCAGCAGCTCACCCCCGGGCAGGGAAGGAATCGACGATTCACCCCTCCACTTT. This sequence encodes CASSSPPGREGIDDSPLHF.

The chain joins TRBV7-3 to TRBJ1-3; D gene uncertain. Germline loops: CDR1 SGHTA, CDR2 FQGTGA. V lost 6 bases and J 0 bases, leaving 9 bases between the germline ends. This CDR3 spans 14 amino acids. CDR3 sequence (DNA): TGTGCCAGCAGGCCAGTGAGCTCTGGAAACACCATATATTTT. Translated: CASRPVSSGNTIYF. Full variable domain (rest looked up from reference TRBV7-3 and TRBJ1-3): GAGVSQTPSNKVTEKGKYVELRCDPISGHTALYWYRQSLGQGPEFLIYFQGTGAADDSGLPNDRFFAVRPEGSVSTLKIQRTERGDSAVYLCASRPVSSGNTIYFGEGSWLTVV.

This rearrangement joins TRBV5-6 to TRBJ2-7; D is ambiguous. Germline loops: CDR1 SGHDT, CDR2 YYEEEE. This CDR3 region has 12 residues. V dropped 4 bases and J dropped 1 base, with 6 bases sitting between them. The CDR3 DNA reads TGTGCCAGCAGCCGAACGTCCTACGAGCAGTACTTC. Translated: CASSRTSYEQYF.